A single sample gave rise to the 5 T cell receptor beta chains below, sequenced in a study of blood T cell repertoires in COVID-19. This table comes from immunoSEQ multiplex PCR, and its TCRdb copy is limited to in-frame clones, with some not included. The sample has approximately 270,000 clones, about 85% seen once. Sequencing input: peripheral blood. The receptors derive from a human donor with COVID-19, enrolled during active disease. The donor label of this sample is uncertain.

This clone was found once. The V call is TRBV19, the J call TRBJ1-3, with TRBD1 identical over 7 bases. The CDR3 sequence is 14 residues long. Losses at the gene ends were 7 bases for V and 4 bases for J; bases not matched to a gene: 7. Germline loops: CDR1 LNHDA, CDR2 SQIVND (reference sequence). This CDR3 is CASTVTGSGNTIYF. The CDR3 bases are TGTGCCAGTACCGTGACAGGGTCCGGAAACACCATATATTTT.

The chain links TRBV4-1 to TRBJ1-2; 10 positions agree with TRBD1. This CDR3 spans 16 amino acids. The ends lost 3 bases at V and 5 bases at J; junction bases unmatched: 9. Germline CDR1 and CDR2: MGHRA and YSYEKL. CDR3 sequence reads: CASSHPKGDRGYGYTF. The CDR3 DNA reads as TGCGCCAGCAGCCATCCCAAGGGGGACAGGGGTTATGGCTACACCTTC.

The V call is TRBV30, the J call TRBJ1-1; a possible D gene is TRBD1 (6 bases). The CDR3 is 12 residues long. CDR1 and CDR2 from the germline V gene are GTSNPN and SVGIG (reference sequence). V was clipped by 7 bases and J by 3 bases, with 12 bases between them. DNA of the CDR3: TGTGCCTCCACCCAGGGGTACACTGAAGCTTTCTTT. Protein product: CASTQGYTEAFF. Full variable domain (rest looked up from reference TRBV30 and TRBJ1-1): SQTIHQWPATLVQPVGSPLSLECTVEGTSNPNLYWYRQAAGRGLQLLFYSVGIGQISSEVPQNLSASRPQDRQFILSSKKLLLSDSGFYLCASTQGYTEAFFGQGTRLTVV.

The chain links TRBV27 to TRBJ2-2; D is uncertain. This CDR3 is built from 14 residues. V lost 3 bases and J 7 bases, leaving 12 bases between the germline ends. CDR1 is MNHEY, CDR2 SMNVEV, per germline (reference sequence). In DNA, the CDR3 is TGTGCCAGCAGTTTGTATAGCAACCTCGGGGAGCTGTTTTTT. It codes for CASSLYSNLGELFF.

This clone was picked up a small number of times. V and J are TRBV11-2 and TRBJ1-2, with TRBD1 matching 8 bases. The length of the CDR3 is 14 residues. The V gene end was trimmed by 5 bases and the J gene end by 3 bases; junction bases not matched to a gene: 5. Per the germline V gene, CDR1 is SGHAT and CDR2 is FQNNGV. In DNA form, the CDR3 reads TGTGCCAGCAGCGTACAGGGGGATTACTATGGCTACACCTTC. Amino acids: CASSVQGDYYGYTF.